The TCR beta chain under discussion was sequenced for a study of shared clonotypes between healthy human individuals. Generated by immunoSEQ multiplex PCR, the TCRdb table keeps only in-frame clones and is missing some. This table has millions of clones, roughly 96% appearing once. The sample holds one count of this clone. V shed 0 bases and J shed 0 bases, with 10 bases lying between them. Germline V gene data show CDR1 as SGHRS and CDR2 as YFSETQ. The CDR3 runs 16 residues. The material sequenced was naive CD4+ T cells sorted from blood. Subset in this sample: CD45RA+ positively selected. The sequence derives from a man aged 18 to 35 in good health. The chain has TRBV5-1 and TRBJ1-3, with D unclear. CDR3: CASSLGQASSGNTIYF. In DNA form, the CDR3 reads TGCGCCAGCAGCTTGGGTCAAGCGAGCTCTGGAAACACCATATATTTT.